These T cell receptor beta chains were read from a single sample in a study of naive and memory T cell subsets. MiXCR, applied by TCRdb to the 5' RACE reads, yields one record per CDR3 protein. The data contain 55,000 to 65,000 distinct CDR3 sequences, 7% to 8% of them singletons. These receptors originate from a female donor in good health. The CDR3 runs from the conserved cysteine through the conserved F or W. The D gene is left open where the match is weak. Rows give clone size only sometimes, using once, few, many, or a class for an expanded clone.

D gene	V gene	clone size	J gene	CDR3 DNA	CDR3 protein
-	TRBV11-2	many	TRBJ2-3	TGTGCCAGCAGCTTAGCCGGGTGGGATACGCAGTATTTT	CASSLAGWDTQYF
TRBD1	TRBV12-3/TRBV12-4	many	TRBJ1-1	TGTGCCAGCAGTCGACAGGGGGCCTTGAACACTGAAGCTTTCTTT	CASSRQGALNTEAFF
-	TRBV11-1	few	TRBJ1-4	TGTGCCAGCAGCCGCGGACACCCCGAAAATGAAAAACTGTTTTTT	CASSRGHPENEKLFF
TRBD1	TRBV27	few	TRBJ2-1	TGTGCCAGCAGTCCGAAGGACAGGGTTTTAGGACCCTACAATGAGCAGTTCTTC	CASSPKDRVLGPYNEQFF
-	TRBV7-3	-	TRBJ2-7	TGTGCCAGCAGCTTATCACCTCGCTACGAGCAGTACTTC	CASSLSPRYEQYF
-	TRBV19	few	TRBJ2-2	TGTGCCAGTAGTATGTGGGGTTCAGAAAACACCGGGGAGCTGTTTTTT	CASSMWGSENTGELFF
-	TRBV28	many	TRBJ1-4	TGTGCCAGCAGTACCGCCGGGACTCCAATCGGAAAACTGTTTTTT	CASSTAGTPIGKLFF
TRBD1	TRBV2	many	TRBJ1-2	TGTGCCAGCAGTGAAGCTCCTGGGACAGGTAACGGCTACACCTTC	CASSEAPGTGNGYTF
TRBD1	TRBV11-2	few	TRBJ2-1	TGTGCCAGCAGCTTACTTATCAGGGGGCGAATTTCGCGGGACTCCTACAATGAGCAGTTCTTC	CASSLLIRGRISRDSYNEQFF
-	TRBV3-1	few	TRBJ1-2	TGTGCCAGCAGCCAAGGGTCCTCTTACAGTAACTATGGCTACACCTTC	CASSQGSSYSNYGYTF
-	TRBV5-4	-	TRBJ1-4	TGTGCCAGCAGCCCCGGGGGAACTAATGAAAAACTGTTTTTT	CASSPGGTNEKLFF
-	TRBV30	many	TRBJ1-6	TGTGCCTGGAGTCCTGACAAATCACCCCTCCACTTT	CAWSPDKSPLHF
-	TRBV4-1	-	TRBJ2-2	TGCGCCAGCAGCCCTGGGCGGAGGGCCACCGGGGAGCTGTTTTTT	CASSPGRRATGELFF
TRBD1	TRBV19	few	TRBJ1-1	TGTGCCAGTAGCCTGACAGGGAGCCCGAACACTGAAGCTTTCTTT	CASSLTGSPNTEAFF
-	TRBV9	-	TRBJ1-5	TGTGCCAGCAGCGCCGGGACATTGGGCAATCAGCCCCAGCATTTT	CASSAGTLGNQPQHF
TRBD1	TRBV20-1	many	TRBJ2-6	TGCAGTGCTGGGGACAGCCGCTCTGGGGCCAACGTCCTGACTTTC	CSAGDSRSGANVLTF
TRBD2	TRBV11-1	-	TRBJ2-1	TGTGCCAGCAGCTTATTAGCGGGGGCCAGCAATGAGCAGTTCTTC	CASSLLAGASNEQFF
-	TRBV6-5	many	TRBJ1-1	TGTGCCAGCAGTACACACAACACTGAAGCTTTCTTT	CASSTHNTEAFF
-	TRBV20-1	few	TRBJ2-7	TGCAGTGCTAGGGGCCGACTACAGAGGCCCTACGAGCAGTACTTC	CSARGRLQRPYEQYF
-	TRBV7-9	many	TRBJ2-1	TGTGCCAGCAGCGACTCGTTGAGCTCCTACAATGAGCAGTTCTTC	CASSDSLSSYNEQFF
-	TRBV5-1	-	TRBJ2-3	TGCGCCAGCAGCACGGCTACAGGGATACCTAGCACAGATACGCAGTATTTT	CASSTATGIPSTDTQYF
-	TRBV9	-	TRBJ2-3	TGTGCCAGCAGCGTAACAAGAAGCACAGATACGCAGTATTTT	CASSVTRSTDTQYF
TRBD2	TRBV19	-	TRBJ2-3	TGTGCCAGTAAAGCGGGGGCCGCCACAGATACGCAGTATTTT	CASKAGAATDTQYF
TRBD1	TRBV15	-	TRBJ2-1	TGTGCCACCAGCAGAGCCGGGACAGCACGAAATGAGCAGTTCTTC	CATSRAGTARNEQFF
-	TRBV12-5	-	TRBJ2-2	TGTGCTAGTGGTTTGGTACTGGCGGTCGCCGGGGAGCTGTTTTTT	CASGLVLAVAGELFF
-	TRBV7-9	many	TRBJ1-4	TGTGCCAGCAGCCCCCCCAGGCTGAAACTGTTTTTT	CASSPPRLKLFF